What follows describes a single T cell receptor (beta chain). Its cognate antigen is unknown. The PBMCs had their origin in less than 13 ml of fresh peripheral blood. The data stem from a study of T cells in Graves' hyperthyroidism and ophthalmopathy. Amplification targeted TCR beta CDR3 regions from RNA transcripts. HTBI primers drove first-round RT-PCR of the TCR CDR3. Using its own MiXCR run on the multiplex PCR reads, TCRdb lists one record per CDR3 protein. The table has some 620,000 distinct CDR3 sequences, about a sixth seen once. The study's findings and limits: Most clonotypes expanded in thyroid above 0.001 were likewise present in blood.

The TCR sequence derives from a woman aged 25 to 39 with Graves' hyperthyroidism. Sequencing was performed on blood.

DNA of the CDR3: TGTGCCAGCAGCTGGTTGACAGGGGGCACAGGTTCACCCCTCCACTTT. This gives the protein CASSWLTGGTGSPLHF. This chain uses TRBV2 with TRBJ1-6, with 10 bases that match TRBD1. From germline, CDR1 is SNHLY and CDR2 FYNNEI. Trimming at V came to 6 bases and at J to 9 bases, leaving 11 bases not matched to a gene. This CDR3 is 16 amino acids long.